The 23 T cell receptor beta chains in this list originate from one sample, sequenced in a study of blood T cells in healthy people across ages. Combining a sample-barcoded 5' primer with a J-beta primer mix, a second PCR ran for about 6 to 11 cycles. One entry per CDR3 protein results from TCRdb running MiXCR on the 5' RACE reads. The sample carries around 1.5 million distinct CDR3 sequences, roughly 40% recorded once. Sequencing input: blood. These receptors all stem from a woman aged 18-30 years in good health.

V usage is TRBV29-1 and J usage is TRBJ1-1, with D maybe TRBD1 (5 bases). CDR3 size: 14 residues. Trimming pared 4 bases from V and 4 bases from J, leaving 16 bases between. In germline, CDR1 is SQVTM, CDR2 ANQGSEA. CDR3 DNA sequence: TGCAGCGTTGCCAAGGCGGGAAGGGGCACTGAAGCTTTCTTT. Its protein is CSVAKAGRGTEAFF. Variable domain in full (rest from reference TRBV29-1 and TRBJ1-1): SAVISQKPSRDICQRGTSLTIQCQVDSQVTMMFWYRQQPGQSLTLIATANQGSEATYESGFVIDKFPISRPNLTFSTLTVSNMSPEDSSIYLCSVAKAGRGTEAFFGQGTRLTVV.

This clonotype has a single count. The gene calls are TRBV7-6 and TRBJ2-7, with D tentatively TRBD2 (5 bases). Per germline, CDR1 SGHVS and CDR2 FNYEAQ. The CDR3 extends over 17 amino acids. V lost 1 base and J lost 7, with 23 bases in between. The CDR3 DNA reads as TGTGCCAGCAGCTTAGTGGCGAGCGGAGGCTCCTACAATGAGCAGTACTTC. Its translation: CASSLVASGGSYNEQYF.

This clonotype was detected only a few times. The V gene is TRBV20-1, the J gene TRBJ2-7, with D possibly TRBD1 on 6 matching bases. Trimming left V 5 bases short and J 2 bases short, with 13 bases between. The CDR3 runs to 13 residues. The V gene's germline CDR1 is DFQATT and CDR2 SNEGSKA (reference sequence). The CDR3: CSAPMGATYEQYF. The DNA of the CDR3 is TGCAGTGCTCCAATGGGGGCCACCTACGAGCAGTACTTC.

A few counts support this clonotype. V gene TRBV20-1 combines with J gene TRBJ2-1, with 8 bases lining up with TRBD2. The germline gives CDR1 DFQATT, CDR2 SNEGSKA (reference sequence). The V and J ends lost 3 bases and 3 bases, in that order; junction bases with no gene match: 4. This CDR3 spans 14 amino acids. The CDR3 bases are TGCAGTGCTAGTGCCGCGGGGGGCTACAATGAGCAGTTCTTC. Residues: CSASAAGGYNEQFF.

This clonotype occurred many times. The chain uses TRBV6-5 and TRBJ2-7; D not certain. Between the trimmed V and J ends, which lost 0 bases and 3 bases, there was a span of 6 bases. The CDR3 sequence is 13 residues long. CDR1 is MNHEY and CDR2 is SVGAGI in the germline V gene. In nucleotides, the CDR3 is TGTGCCAGCAGTTACTCAGAGCTCTACGAGCAGTACTTC. Encoded protein: CASSYSELYEQYF.

V and J are TRBV20-1 and TRBJ2-5, with TRBD2 matching 10 bases. Germline values: CDR1 DFQATT, CDR2 SNEGSKA (reference sequence). The V segment lost 0 bases and the J segment 5 bases; nucleotides outside the gene matches: 12. The CDR3 length is 17 residues. The CDR3 bases are TGCAGTGCTAGAGATTTCGGAGCGGGGGGGCCTCGGGAGACCCAGTACTTC. It encodes CSARDFGAGGPRETQYF.

About this clonotype: Germline is not matched at one junction end, which may reflect a read error. The CDR3 DNA follows: TGCGCCAGCAGCCTAGACAGCCAGAACACGGAAGCTTTCTTT. The encoded protein is CASSLDSQNTEAFF. The chain employs TRBV5-1 and TRBJ1-1; D perhaps matches TRBD1 (5 bases). CDR1 is SGHRS and CDR2 is YFSETQ in the germline V gene. The CDR3 contains 14 residues.

V gene TRBV11-2 combines with J gene TRBJ1-2; no firm D call. CDR1 and CDR2 (germline): SGHAT, FQNNGV. CDR3 length: 15 amino acids. V dropped 3 bases and J dropped 7 bases, with 18 bases sitting between them. As DNA, the CDR3 is TGTGCCAGCAGCTTGGCTGGCCTAAAGATAGGTGGCTACACCTTC. Its protein is CASSLAGLKIGGYTF.

The sample holds a few counts of this clonotype. The chain recombines TRBV5-1 with TRBJ2-7, with 8 bases aligning to TRBD1. CDR1 and CDR2 from the germline V gene are SGHRS and YFSETQ. The V gene end was trimmed by 4 bases and the J gene end by 2 bases; junction bases not matched to a gene: 8. The CDR3 loop spans 15 amino acids. The CDR3 spells CASSVTGTGPYEQYF. The CDR3 bases are TGCGCCAGCAGCGTCACCGGGACAGGCCCCTACGAGCAGTACTTC.

This clonotype has at least ten counts. One end of the junction varies from germline; a read error may be responsible. The CDR3 nucleotides are TGTGCTAGCAGCCCCCGACTAGCGGGGGGGCCCAATGAGCAGTTCTTC. This codes for CASSPRLAGGPNEQFF. The gene calls are TRBV7-7 and TRBJ2-1; TRBD2 matches at 14 bases. Looked up from germline, CDR1 is SSHAT and CDR2 is FNYEAQ (reference sequence). CDR3 length: 16 residues.

The chain joins TRBV27 to TRBJ2-5, with 9 bases that match TRBD1. The CDR3 is made up of 17 amino acids. The V gene end was trimmed by 2 bases and the J gene end by 5 bases; junction bases not matched to a gene: 12. Germline CDR1 reads MNHEY; CDR2 reads SMNVEV (reference sequence). The CDR3: CASSLRVYRGRVETQYF. The CDR3 DNA is TGTGCCAGCAGTTTAAGGGTTTACAGGGGGCGGGTGGAGACCCAGTACTTC.

The chain carries TRBV7-2 and TRBJ2-3; tentative D call: TRBD2 (5 bases). Germline CDR1 and CDR2: SGHTA and FQGNSA. The ends were cut back, 0 bases at V and 2 bases at J, with 9 bases in the middle. CDR3 length: 15 residues. The CDR3 region is CASSLAPSTTDTQYF. In DNA, the CDR3 is TGTGCCAGCAGCTTAGCGCCTAGCACCACAGATACGCAGTATTTT.

In its sample, this clonotype was seen once. This rearrangement joins TRBV6-5 to TRBJ1-2, with a possible D match to TRBD1 (5 bases). V lost 1 base, J lost 6 bases, and 15 bases lay in between. Germline V lookup: CDR1 MNHEY, CDR2 SVGAGI. The CDR3 is made up of 15 amino acids. The CDR3 protein is CASSYWRDANHGYTF. The CDR3 nucleotides are TGTGCCAGCAGTTACTGGCGGGACGCGAACCATGGCTACACCTTC.

The chain joins TRBV10-1 to TRBJ2-1; D perhaps matches TRBD2 (6 bases). CDR1 and CDR2 (germline): WNHNN, SYGVQD (reference sequence). CDR3 length equals 13 residues. Deletions cut 0 bases from V and 9 bases from J, with 9 bases between. CDR3 loop: CASSESLSGEQFF. CDR3 DNA sequence: TGCGCCAGCAGTGAGTCTCTTAGCGGTGAGCAGTTCTTC.

In its sample, this clonotype was seen a few times. The chain recombines TRBV20-1 with TRBJ2-7, with 7 bases fitting TRBD2. The V and J ends lost 2 bases and 0 bases, in that order; junction bases with no gene match: 4. CDR1 and CDR2 from the germline V gene are DFQATT and SNEGSKA (reference sequence). The CDR3 loop spans 14 amino acids. The CDR3 nucleotides read TGCAGTGCTAGAATCCAGCGGGACTCCTACGAGCAGTACTTC. As protein: CSARIQRDSYEQYF.

This chain links TRBV29-1 with TRBJ1-4, with D possibly TRBD1 on 6 matching bases. The V end was cut by 4 bases, the J end by 8 bases, with 17 bases between. The CDR3 is 14 residues long. Germline loops: CDR1 SQVTM, CDR2 ANQGSEA. DNA of the CDR3: TGCAGCGTTGGGGTCGTCAGGGGCTCGGAAAAACTGTTTTTT. Encoded protein: CSVGVVRGSEKLFF.

The rearrangement links TRBV7-3 to TRBJ2-1; 10 bases line up with TRBD2. The J segment lost 2 bases and the V segment lost 2 bases, leaving 6 bases of the junction unmatched. Germline V gene sequence: CDR1 SGHTA, CDR2 FQGTGA. The length of the CDR3 is 17 residues. In nucleotides, the CDR3 is TGTGCCAGCAGCTTATTAGCTAGCGGGGGTCCCTACAATGAGCAGTTCTTC. Its translation is CASSLLASGGPYNEQFF.

This clonotype has more than one count but fewer than ten. CDR3 protein: CASSQRGLINEQFF. CDR3 DNA sequence: TGTGCCAGCAGCCAAAGAGGACTTATCAATGAGCAGTTCTTC. The J gene is TRBJ2-1, the V gene TRBV3-1; D possibly corresponds to TRBD2 (5 bases). Per the germline V gene, CDR1 is LGHDT and CDR2 is YNNKEL (reference sequence). The length of the CDR3 is 14 residues. Trimming removed 2 bases at V and 6 bases at J, with 11 bases between.

The rearrangement uses TRBV20-1 and TRBJ2-5; no reliable D call. Germline CDR1 and CDR2: DFQATT and SNEGSKA (reference sequence). Trimming pared 0 bases from V and 0 bases from J, leaving 14 bases between. This CDR3 comprises 16 residues. CDR3 sequence: CSARDPPSDYQETQYF. DNA for the CDR3: TGCAGTGCTAGAGATCCCCCCAGTGACTACCAAGAGACCCAGTACTTC.

This clonotype has only a few counts. The chain's CDR3 is CASSQSSLAIEQYF. The DNA for the CDR3 is TGTGCCAGCAGCCAGAGCTCACTAGCGATCGAGCAGTACTTC. The V call is TRBV3-1, the J call TRBJ2-5; 7 bases are a match to TRBD2. With the DNA end fitting TRBJ2-7 better, the J assignment may be wrong. CDR1 LGHDT and CDR2 YNNKEL come from the germline V gene (reference sequence). CDR3 length: 14 residues.

The chain uses TRBV4-2 and TRBJ2-1; maybe TRBD2 (6 bases). CDR3 length: 14 residues. V was cut by 7 bases and J by 3 bases, with 13 bases left in between. Germline V gene data show CDR1 as LGHNA and CDR2 as YNFKEQ. The CDR3 sequence is CASTKLGGYNEQFF. In DNA, the CDR3 is TGTGCCAGCACAAAACTGGGAGGCTACAATGAGCAGTTCTTC.

In its sample, this clonotype was seen many times. This chain uses TRBV20-1 with TRBJ1-2, with D perhaps TRBD1 (5 bases). Germline CDR1 is DFQATT and CDR2 is SNEGSKA (reference sequence). Trimming left V 5 bases short and J 12 bases short, with 22 bases between. There are 13 residues in the CDR3. CDR3 sequence (DNA): TGCAGTGCTCCCTTAGGACGTCAGGGCCTCAACACCTTC. This sequence encodes CSAPLGRQGLNTF.

This clonotype has a handful of counts. V usage is TRBV5-1 and J usage is TRBJ2-1; D ambiguous. Germline-derived CDR1 and CDR2 are SGHRS and YFSETQ. This CDR3 is 16 amino acids long. Trimming pared 0 bases from V and 2 bases from J, leaving 12 bases between. The DNA for the CDR3 is TGCGCCAGCAGCTTGGCCGTCGGGTGGGCCTACAATGAGCAGTTCTTC. Amino acids: CASSLAVGWAYNEQFF.